This TCR beta chain derives from a study of cytomegalovirus exposure and HLA in healthy donors (dated by TCRdb to the late 2010s). Regarding the complete study: According to an earlier analysis of 587 of the donors, some 170 million T cells yielded over 100 million unique TCR beta sequences and roughly 280 Gb of sequence data. Roughly 300 gigabases of sequencing data and tens of millions of unique TCR sequences were included in an early release covering under 650 HLA-typed donors. Among the 398 genotyped donors, approximately 82% belonged to the genetic ancestry cluster associated with self-reported Caucasian donors. The study aimed to test whether signatures of past pathogen exposure could be identified by cataloging public T cell receptors. The T cell repertoires of around 670 subjects were profiled by immunosequencing and related to cytomegalovirus serostatus. In addition to the first cohort of 666 subjects, a separate validation cohort of around 110 different subjects was used. To predict cytomegalovirus infection status, the study combined high-throughput TCR immunosequencing, statistical association of individual TCRs with disease status, and machine learning. To study patterns of TCR occurrence, a later analysis re-analyzed previously published TCR beta repertoires from 550 to 800 donors and added high-resolution HLA genotyping. In the later analysis, no new phenotypic data were used to find candidate immune exposures; instead, reliance was placed on TCR beta sequences and their occurrence across donors. In an earlier analysis of roughly 600 of the donors, high-throughput TCR beta sequencing was used to judge whether each TCR beta V gene segment behaved as functional or pseudogenic. Donor age, sex, ethnicity and CMV serostatus were compiled alongside the repertoire data. In a later genetic analysis, genome-wide SNP genotypes for about 55% of the roughly 700 donors were used, and that subset was treated as a discovery cohort. All discovery cohort repertoires had been generated on a single sequencing platform. Both class I and class II loci were covered by HLA typing, at four-digit resolution. Typing coverage varied by locus: about 620-630 donors for A, B, C, DRB1 and DQB1; roughly 560 for DQA1; over 600 for DPA1; around 450 for DPB1. Five DR-DQ haplotypes were treated as single units for association and clustering because of strong linkage in the cohort. Among 398 genotyped donors of the cohort, an average of approximately 240,000 unique TCR beta nucleotide sequences were sequenced per donor, approximately 20% of them non-productive.

The cohort was made up of under 800 healthy bone marrow donors. At the time of sampling, every cohort member was nominally healthy, though immune exposures that went unrecorded were likely present. The donor was CMV seropositive and belonged to the group of more than 250 seropositive cohort members. Every donor gave a peripheral blood sample, and the peripheral blood mononuclear cells from that sample were used for TCR beta sequencing. The Qiagen DNeasy Blood Extraction Kit was used to extract genomic DNA from the blood cell samples. V ends up 7 bases short and J 4 bases short, with an unmatched junction base count of 10. CDR1 and CDR2 (GTSNPN, SVGIG) derive from the germline V gene (reference sequence). The CDR3 spans 14 residues, from the cysteine through the phenylalanine. The entry retains the CDR3 DNA only, 42 bases that are in frame from base 1. To prepare the library, the immunoSEQ multiplex PCR assay was applied. For the multiplex PCR, a mixture combining 60 forward primers for TCR Vbeta segments and 13 reverse primers for TCR Jbeta segments was used. A multiplex PCR assay on genomic DNA amplified the CDR3 region of rearranged TCR beta genes. The amplified TCR beta libraries were sequenced on the Illumina HiSeq System as 87-base-pair reads. From the authors' description of their analysis: Across the 500 to 700 repertoires, a later analysis counted around 80 million unique TCR beta chains, 9 million to 14 million of which were shared by at least two donors. Raw reads were error-corrected and collapsed into unique sequences with a nearest-neighbor algorithm that merged closely related sequences to remove PCR and sequencing errors. Alignment of CDR3 sequences to IMGT reference sequences was used to assign V, D and J gene segments. For a sequence to be retained, a match of at least six nucleotides to both a V gene segment and a J gene segment was required. Rearrangements were called productive when the CDR3 lacked stop codons and stayed in frame with V and J; all others were non-productive. CDR3 was defined according to IMGT convention as the region running from the second conserved V-encoded cysteine to the conserved J-encoded phenylalanine. The earlier analysis of 500 to 750 of the donors excluded any sequence lacking an unambiguous match to a single V gene segment. In an earlier analysis of some 590 of the donors, V segments were called functional above 56.7% productive rearrangements and were called segregating when the between-donor standard deviation exceeded 5%. A statistical classification framework was developed to diagnose cytomegalovirus status using the catalog of TCR beta chain sequences. A later analysis assigned V and J genes by comparing TCR nucleotide sequences with IMGT/GENE-DB human TR gene sequences. Using the TCRdist pipeline, a later analysis assigned CDR3 sequences along with most-parsimonious VDJ recombination scenarios. In a later analysis, every TCR beta chain was defined by the combination of its CDR3 amino acid sequence and its V-gene family, and reads without a unique V-gene family were dropped. In a later analysis, around 600 highly shared, low-generation-probability nucleotide sequences were removed to address suspected cross-contamination and a sequencing artifact. In a later analysis, a clonal expansion index was calculated for each public chain from normalized within-repertoire ranks of inferred template counts. In a later analysis, generation probabilities were computed using a VDJ recombination model fitted to out-of-frame rearrangements, and the results were checked against IGoR. Hypergeometric tests were used in a later analysis to score TCR-TCR, TCR-HLA and TCR-CMV co-occurrence, with a repertoire-size bias correction applied to the TCR pairs. A later analysis estimated false discovery rates by permuting HLA or CMV assignments 20 times. In a later analysis, co-occurring TCRs were grouped using DBSCAN, and TCRdist sequence similarity was added for clustering within HLA-allele-positive subsets. Co-occurrence clustering excluded repertoires with fewer than 30,000 or more than 120,000 public chains, plus five with anomalous nucleotide sharing. The clones in this table, taken by TCRdb from immuneACCESS, are in-frame only. Not every clone is retained; where verified, under half of the shortfall comes from an unresolved V gene, and the cause of the rest is unknown. Clone size and the V and J calls come from that table; the DNA yielded D and trimming. For this sample the table gives roughly 190,000 clones, of which about four fifths were detected only once. 1.7% of the sample rests with the top ten.

What the research found in general, with its limitations: Because some donors lacked HLA typing at each locus, the association tests relied only on the typed subset. In this cohort, only TCR beta chains were sequenced, and detectable features were limited by the absence of alpha or paired-chain data. The classifier was reported to diagnose cytomegalovirus status with high specificity and sensitivity in both the original and validation cohorts. In a later analysis, HLA-associated TCR beta chains showed more clonal expansion and lower generation probabilities than non-associated chains that were equally common. A cluster of highly shared sequence variants was judged likely to be a technical artifact of the sequencing pipeline. A few of the identified cytomegalovirus-associated TCR beta chains were confirmed in vitro to be specific for cytomegalovirus antigens. A later genetic analysis associated a missense DCLRE1C variant with V-gene and J-gene trimming of TCR beta chains, and an independent cohort replicated the association. The presence/absence analyses assumed that sequencing depth was roughly uniform across donors, and that assumption may not be true. The authors suggested that the approach could potentially be extended to other disease states and immunological phenotypes. In the study, roughly 160 TCR beta chains were listed as associated with cytomegalovirus. In an earlier analysis of some 540 of the donors, most TCR beta V segments appeared in productive rearrangements about 87% or about 30% of the time, broadly matching IMGT annotations. Because counts were too low, about 17 rarely observed V segments, including chromosome 9 orphons, were excluded from the earlier analysis of some 590 of the donors. Linkage disequilibrium might explain the correlated functional status among segregating V segments, but an unknown experimental factor could not be ruled out. A further reported finding was that TCR beta sequences accurately predicted the HLA-A and HLA-B alleles for most subjects in the first cohort. Strong co-occurrence of HLA alleles, especially DR and DQ, made assigning TCR associations to individual alleles difficult. Some IMGT-functional V segments, including TRBV6-2 and TRBV6-3, could not be distinguished by the 87-base-pair reads and were therefore excluded. According to a later analysis, TCR association rates differed among HLA loci, with DRB1 alleles showing the most associated TCRs and HLA-C alleles showing the fewest. According to a later genetic analysis, donors in an Asian-associated ancestry cluster had fewer N-insertions in productive TCRs than the approximately 610-donor mean. At a false discovery rate of 0.05, a later analysis linked 16,000 or so TCR beta sequences to specific HLA alleles. Most TCR sequences were seen in very few donors, while some public TCRs were found in many individuals. Immune exposure information for the cohort was limited to CMV serostatus. Most CMV-associated TCR beta chains appeared to be HLA-restricted in a later analysis, and the HLA associations seemed to be driven largely by CMV exposure. According to a later analysis, parvovirus B19, influenza, CMV and Epstein-Barr virus appeared linked to several top co-occurrence clusters.

On this clone itself: It has no known antigen specificity. No much larger clonotype is one base removed from it; base qualities were not supplied.

The sequence was collected from a man between 40 and 49 years old in good health and CMV-seropositive. Input material: PBMCs. The chain links TRBV30 with TRBJ2-1, with 7 bases in between that match TRBD2. The encoded CDR3 is CALPLDSGYNEQFF. The bases are TGTGCCTTACCTCTTGATAGCGGGTACAATGAGCAGTTCTTC.